This TCR beta chain was observed in a study of immune cell composition in non-small cell lung cancer. Study outcomes and limitations: Clones >0.5% enriched in tumour were rarer in adenocarcinoma (around 35%) than squamous (approximately 80%). Adenocarcinomas with higher top tumour-associated clone frequency had more reactive TILs.

Germline V CDR1 and CDR2: GTSNPN, SVGIG (reference sequence). V gave up 3 bases and J gave up 5 bases; unmatched junction bases: 9. CDR3 length equals 14 residues. On this clone: The antigen is not known.

Produced via immunoSEQ multiplex PCR; TCRdb's table is partial and in-frame only. The profile covers about 1,200 clones, with roughly 70% appearing a single time and roughly 18% taken by the ten largest. This TCR was recovered from a human donor with non-small cell lung cancer. The rearrangement uses TRBV30 and TRBJ1-1; TRBD1 matches 7 bases. The sample taken for sequencing was lung tumor tissue. As DNA, the CDR3 is TGTGCCTGGAGGGACCCAACAGGGGCGACTGAAGCTTTCTTT. It is translated as CAWRDPTGATEAFF.